The source of this T cell receptor beta chain is a study of blood T cell repertoires in COVID-19. At the level of the study: Acute-phase and convalescent COVID-19 samples originated in the United States, Italy and Spain. Sources were T cells, B-cell-depleted T cells, or PBMCs; the material itself was cDNA or gDNA.

The CDR3 sequence is 15 residues long. V lost 2 bases to trimming and J lost 5 bases, with 12 bases between them. CDR1 SGHVS and CDR2 FQNEAQ come from the germline V gene. In the study's own analysis: Amplified reference gene primers provided the basis for estimating nucleated cell counts. Clones were sequenced by immunoSEQ multiplex PCR, and TCRdb holds only the in-frame ones, with some missing. That table supplies the V and J calls and clone size; D and trimming were determined from the DNA. Of about 140,000 clones listed, about 86% are singletons. This TCR came from a woman between 55 and 75 years old with acute or convalescent COVID-19. The specimen sequenced was peripheral blood. The chain employs TRBV7-8 and TRBJ2-2; possible D gene TRBD2, 5 bases. The CDR3 protein is CASSLLSGRTGELFF. The CDR3 DNA reads TGTGCCAGCAGCTTATTAAGCGGCCGGACCGGGGAGCTGTTTTTT.